These 24 T cell receptor beta chains originate from one sample sequenced in a study of OX40 agonist ivuxolimab in advanced cancers. Method: immunoSEQ multiplex PCR; TCRdb's copy keeps in-frame clones and lacks some. There are roughly 83,000 clones in the sample; 91% occur only once, and almost 8.5% lies in the top ten. Source: CD4+ or CD8+ T cells sorted from blood, taken in a trial of the OX40 agonist ivuxolimab. The receptors stem from an adult with an advanced solid tumor such as melanoma, head and neck, liver or kidney cancer.

This chain's CDR3 is CASSLDRYQPQHF. The CDR3 region has the DNA TGTGCCAGCAGCCTGGACAGATATCAGCCCCAGCATTTT. V gene TRBV11-3 combines with J gene TRBJ1-5, with a tentative D call TRBD1 (6 bases). Trimming took off 5 bases at V and 5 bases at J, with 10 bases between the two ends. CDR1 is SGHNT and CDR2 is YENEEA in the germline V gene. This CDR3 has 13 amino acids.

The chain combines TRBV4-2 with TRBJ1-6; no firm D call. The germline V gene encodes CDR1 LGHNA and CDR2 YNFKEQ. This CDR3 is 15 amino acids long. With 3 bases removed from V and 9 bases from J, the gap between germline ends came to 15 bases. CDR3 nucleotide sequence: TGTGCCAGCAGCCACCCGACAAGGGTTGGTTCACCCCTCCACTTT. This gives the protein CASSHPTRVGSPLHF.

The chain carries TRBV21-1 and TRBJ2-7; TRBD1, the table's D call, was not compared with the DNA. TRBV21-1 is deemed a pseudogene. The CDR3 spans 17 residues. CDR3 residues: CASSKGARDRADYEQYF. The DNA of the CDR3 is TGTGCCAGCAGCAAGGGCGCCCGGGACAGAGCAGACTACGAGCAGTACTTC.

The rearrangement uses TRBV6-1 and TRBJ2-5; the match to TRBD1 covers 11 bases. The CDR3 spans 14 residues. CDR1 and CDR2 from the germline V gene are MNHNS and SASEGT. V lost 6 bases to trimming and J lost 5 bases; unmatched junction nucleotides: 5. The CDR3 is CASRLWTGGETQYF. In nucleotides, the CDR3 is TGTGCCAGCAGGCTTTGGACAGGGGGCGAGACCCAGTACTTC.

V usage is TRBV7-9 and J usage is TRBJ2-3, with 11 bases lining up with TRBD1. The ends lost 7 bases at V and 6 bases at J; junction bases unmatched: 9. The CDR3 is 15 residues long. Per germline, CDR1 SEHNR and CDR2 FQNEAQ (reference sequence). CDR3 in DNA: TGTGCCAGCAACACCGGGACAGGGGGAATCGATACGCAGTATTTT. This gives the protein CASNTGTGGIDTQYF.

This chain joins TRBV4-2 and TRBJ2-4; 8 bases fit TRBD2. Germline CDR1 is LGHNA and CDR2 is YNFKEQ. The CDR3 is made up of 15 amino acids. V lost 3 bases to trimming and J lost 6 bases; unmatched junction nucleotides: 7. The CDR3 region has the DNA TGTGCCAGCAGCCATCTAGGGACTAGGGGAAACATTCAGTACTTC. Amino acids: CASSHLGTRGNIQYF.

V is TRBV30 and J is TRBJ1-2; D gene uncertain. The CDR3 has 13 residues. Trimming pared 8 bases from V and 2 bases from J, leaving 15 bases between. The germline CDR1 and CDR2 sequences are GTSNPN and SVGIG (reference sequence). CDR3 loop: CAVKVWGNYGYTF. DNA of the CDR3: TGTGCCGTAAAAGTCTGGGGAAACTATGGCTACACCTTC.

The V and J genes are TRBV23-1 and TRBJ2-2; D gene ambiguous. TRBV23-1 is an ORF for which the function is uncertain. Between the trimmed V and J ends, which lost 3 bases and 4 bases, there was a span of 9 bases. This CDR3 is 14 amino acids long. CDR3 protein: CASSHPRRTGELFF. In DNA, the CDR3 is TGCGCCAGCAGTCACCCGAGGCGCACCGGGGAGCTGTTTTTT.

In regard to this clone: An end of the junction does not agree with germline; a read error may underlie this. The chain carries TRBV10-1 and TRBJ1-3; no firm D call. Germline CDR1 reads WNHNN; CDR2 reads SYGVQD (reference sequence). This CDR3 region has 15 residues. Here the CDR3 DNA reads TGCGCCAGCAGTTCATTTCGCGTCTCTGGAAACACCATATGTTTT. Its protein is CASSSFRVSGNTICF.

This clone has just a few counts. The sample has other DNA sequences that encode this CDR3 too. The chain employs TRBV30 and TRBJ1-2; D is unresolved. The CDR3 spans 11 residues. V was clipped by 0 bases and J by 5 bases, with 4 bases between them. Germline V gene data show CDR1 as GTSNPN and CDR2 as SVGIG (reference sequence). This CDR3 reads CAWSVGYGYTF. For the CDR3, the DNA is TGTGCCTGGAGTGTAGGTTATGGCTACACCTTC.

This chain joins TRBV19 and TRBJ1-2, with 9 bases fitting TRBD1. After removal of 7 bases from V and 4 bases from J, the junction contained 10 bases not matched to a gene. The germline V gene has CDR1 LNHDA and CDR2 SQIVND (reference sequence). The CDR3 length is 15 residues. The CDR3 DNA reads as TGTGCCAGTACCGCCGGGACAGGGTCTCTCTATGGCTACACCTTC. Encoded protein: CASTAGTGSLYGYTF.

The chain has TRBV14 and TRBJ1-4, with D tentatively TRBD1 (5 bases). The CDR3 contains 12 residues. Germline V gives CDR1 SGHDN, CDR2 FVKESK. Trimming left V 4 bases short and J 10 bases short, with 10 bases between. CDR3 protein: CASSLGGGKLFF. The CDR3, as DNA: TGTGCCAGCAGCCTTGGTGGGGGAAAACTGTTTTTT.

The chain couples TRBV7-2 to TRBJ1-4; no clear D. The CDR3 is 13 residues long. The V end lost 1 base, the J end lost 3 bases, and 3 bases lay between the germline ends. The germline CDR1 and CDR2 sequences are SGHTA and FQGNSA. This CDR3 is CASSLEPNEKLFF. The CDR3 bases are TGTGCCAGCAGCTTAGAGCCTAATGAAAAACTGTTTTTT.

The V call is TRBV7-9, the J call TRBJ2-1; 7 bases are shared with TRBD2. V shed 2 bases and J 7 bases; nucleotides not matched to a gene: 8. This CDR3 contains 15 residues. The germline CDR1 and CDR2 sequences are SEHNR and FQNEAQ (reference sequence). CDR3: CASSLWEGVKNEQFF. The CDR3 DNA sequence: TGTGCCAGCAGCTTATGGGAGGGAGTAAAAAATGAGCAGTTCTTC.

The gene calls are TRBV11-2 and TRBJ1-2; 9 bases line up with TRBD1. V dropped 5 bases and J dropped 8; count of bases not matched to a gene: 9. This CDR3 region has 14 residues. Germline CDR1 reads SGHAT; CDR2 reads FQNNGV. The CDR3 loop is CASSKEQGAGGYTF. The CDR3 coding sequence is TGTGCCAGCAGCAAAGAACAGGGGGCAGGGGGCTACACCTTC.

This sequence joins TRBV7-3 and TRBJ1-6; D is perhaps TRBD1 (6 bases). V lost 3 bases, J lost 6 bases, and 12 bases lay in between. CDR3 size: 15 residues. Germline V CDR1 and CDR2: SGHTA, FQGTGA. The CDR3: CASSFTGHGNSPLHF. CDR3 coding DNA: TGTGCCAGCAGCTTCACAGGGCACGGTAATTCACCCCTCCACTTT.

The chain joins TRBV28 to TRBJ1-3; perhaps TRBD1 as D (5 bases). Per germline, CDR1 MDHEN and CDR2 SYDVKM. V was clipped by 8 bases and J by 0 bases, with 11 bases between them. The CDR3 length is 14 residues. CDR3 protein: CASRWGGSGNTIYF. The DNA for the CDR3 is TGTGCCAGCCGCTGGGGGGGCTCTGGAAACACCATATATTTT.

This clone was observed a single time. This chain uses TRBV27 with TRBJ2-3; D remains ambiguous. V lost 6 bases, J lost 1 base, and 11 bases lay in between. The CDR3 spans 14 residues. CDR1 MNHEY and CDR2 SMNVEV come from the germline V gene (reference sequence). This chain's CDR3 is CASSVWSGTDTQYF. CDR3 nucleotide sequence: TGTGCCAGCAGCGTCTGGTCCGGCACAGATACGCAGTATTTT.

The rearrangement links TRBV6-5 to TRBJ1-5, with unresolved D. Trimming took off 8 bases at V and 4 bases at J, with 12 bases between the two ends. The CDR3 is 13 amino acids. Looked up from germline, CDR1 is MNHEY and CDR2 is SVGAGI. The CDR3 region is CASGRMENQPQHF. CDR3 DNA sequence: TGTGCCAGCGGGAGGATGGAGAATCAGCCCCAGCATTTT.

The rearrangement joins TRBV13 to TRBJ2-1; the D gene could be TRBD1 or TRBD2 (5 bases each). Trimming left V 6 bases short and J 6 bases short, with 12 bases between. CDR3 length: 13 residues. Germline V CDR1 and CDR2: PRHDT, FYEKMQ (reference sequence). The CDR3 DNA reads TGTGCCAGCAGTCCCCGGGACCTCAATGAGCAGTTCTTC. This translates into CASSPRDLNEQFF.

This chain connects TRBV28 to TRBJ2-1; D may be TRBD1 (5 bases). This CDR3 contains 14 residues. Between the trimmed V and J ends, which lost 5 bases and 4 bases, there was a span of 12 bases. CDR1 is MDHEN and CDR2 is SYDVKM in the germline V gene. For the CDR3, the DNA is TGTGCCAGCAGTACAGGACACCAGTACAATGAGCAGTTCTTC. Translating gives CASSTGHQYNEQFF.

V and J are TRBV9 and TRBJ2-1; D ambiguous. V was trimmed by 0 bases and J by 5 bases, leaving 6 bases between them. This CDR3 is 13 amino acids long. Germline V lookup: CDR1 SGDLS, CDR2 YYNGEE. The CDR3 sequence is CASSVADDNEQFF. As DNA, the CDR3 is TGTGCCAGCAGCGTAGCAGATGACAATGAGCAGTTCTTC.

The rearrangement joins TRBV7-2 to TRBJ1-2; 7 nucleotides agree with TRBD1. V was pared by 3 bases and J by 8 bases, with 6 bases of the junction left unmatched. From germline, CDR1 is SGHTA and CDR2 FQGNSA. This CDR3 contains 13 residues. The CDR3 is CASSFLTGYGYTF. As DNA, the CDR3 is TGTGCCAGCAGCTTCCTGACAGGGTACGGCTACACCTTC.

The chain combines TRBV11-2 with TRBJ1-1; tentatively, D is TRBD1 (5 bases). Germline CDR1 and CDR2: SGHAT and FQNNGV. CDR3 length: 14 amino acids. V lost 3 bases, J lost 5 bases, and 13 bases lay in between. The CDR3 region has the DNA TGTGCCAGCAGCTTCCAGGGATATGTGACTGAAGCTTTCTTT. This codes for CASSFQGYVTEAFF.